These 14 T cell receptor beta chains share one sample of origin, sequenced in a study of blood T cell repertoires in COVID-19. TCRdb keeps only in-frame clones here, not all; method: immunoSEQ multiplex PCR. The repertoire has about 20,000 clones, around 88% of them found once; the top ten carry roughly 4.7%. The sequencing input was PBMCs or T cells enriched from blood (not recorded which). These receptors were obtained from a woman aged 30 to 39 who had recovered from COVID-19.

V and J are TRBV27 and TRBJ1-2; 7 bases line up with TRBD1. The V and J ends lost 6 bases and 0 bases, in that order; junction bases with no gene match: 7. The CDR3 loop spans 15 amino acids. Germline CDR1 MNHEY, CDR2 SMNVEV (reference sequence). The CDR3 DNA reads TGTGCCAGCAGCCTCTCGGGACAGCCTAACTATGGCTACACCTTC. This gives the protein CASSLSGQPNYGYTF.

This clone is a singleton in its sample. This rearrangement joins TRBV5-4 to TRBJ1-2; D is unclear. V was pared by 4 bases and J by 4 bases, with 17 bases between. The CDR3 contains 15 residues. Germline V gene data show CDR1 as SGHNT and CDR2 as YYREEE (reference sequence). The CDR3 here is CASSPARGEGYGYTF. Written as DNA, the CDR3 is TGTGCCAGCAGCCCGGCCCGGGGTGAGGGCTATGGCTACACCTTC.

The rearrangement links TRBV6-5 to TRBJ1-6; 8 nucleotides match TRBD1. In germline, CDR1 is MNHEY, CDR2 SVGAGI. V was clipped by 6 bases and J by 6 bases; unmatched bases: 4. The CDR3 runs to 14 residues. CDR3 in amino acids: CASRYDRGNSPLHF. The CDR3 nucleotides are TGTGCCAGCAGATACGACAGGGGTAATTCACCCCTCCACTTT.

The rearrangement joins TRBV19 to TRBJ2-1; 8 bases agree with TRBD2. The junction had 10 bases not matched to a gene; V was cut back by 6 bases and J by 0 bases. The CDR3 sequence is 17 residues long. The germline gives CDR1 LNHDA, CDR2 SQIVND (reference sequence). CDR3 DNA: TGTGCCAGTAGCGGGGGGGCCGGCACGAGCTCCTACAATGAGCAGTTCTTC. Translated, it gives CASSGGAGTSSYNEQFF.

The genes are TRBV28 and TRBJ2-7, with TRBD1 identical over 9 bases. The CDR3 spans 15 residues. V lost 5 bases and J lost 1; bases outside the gene matches: 6. The germline CDR1 and CDR2 sequences are MDHEN and SYDVKM. CDR3 loop: CASSRGGQGSYEQYF. The CDR3 DNA reads TGTGCCAGCAGTAGGGGTGGACAGGGGTCCTACGAGCAGTACTTC.

The rearrangement links TRBV5-6 to TRBJ1-1, with 7 bases fitting TRBD1. Trimming removed 2 bases from V and 4 bases from J; junction bases left unmatched: 5. CDR3 length: 14 amino acids. The germline CDR1 and CDR2 sequences are SGHDT and YYEEEE. This chain's CDR3 is CASSLGAGGTEAFF. CDR3 bases: TGTGCCAGCAGCTTAGGGGCAGGGGGCACTGAAGCTTTCTTT.

The chain combines TRBV11-2 with TRBJ2-5; perhaps TRBD1 as D (6 bases). Trimming stripped 3 bases from V and 2 bases from J, with 13 bases between. The V gene's germline CDR1 is SGHAT and CDR2 FQNNGV. The CDR3 covers 15 residues. The CDR3 sequence is CASSFSTGPQETQYF. DNA of the CDR3: TGTGCCAGCAGCTTCAGCACAGGGCCACAAGAGACCCAGTACTTC.

This chain links TRBV4-2 with TRBJ2-3, with D possibly being TRBD2 (5 bases). The CDR3 length is 16 residues. Between the trimmed V and J ends, which lost 0 bases and 5 bases, there was a span of 15 bases. CDR1 is LGHNA and CDR2 is YNFKEQ in the germline V gene. The CDR3 spells CASSQDSSGMGDTQYF. CDR3 nucleotides: TGTGCCAGCAGCCAAGATAGTTCGGGGATGGGAGATACGCAGTATTTT.

About this clone itself: Other DNA sequences in the sample encode the same CDR3. The rearrangement joins TRBV3-1 (or the pseudogene TRBV3-2) to TRBJ2-1; D is unresolved. Germline V gene data show CDR1 as LGHDT and CDR2 as YNNKEL (reference sequence). This CDR3 spans 12 amino acids. V lost 0 bases and J lost 7, with 4 bases in between. The CDR3 DNA sequence: TGTGCCAGCAGCCAAGAGAGGAATGAGCAGTTCTTC. It is translated as CASSQERNEQFF.

The chain employs TRBV28 and TRBJ1-5; unclear D gene. This CDR3 contains 12 residues. Germline lookup yields CDR1 MDHEN and CDR2 SYDVKM. The V gene lost 2 bases and the J gene lost 5 bases, with 4 bases spanning the gap. For the CDR3, the DNA is TGTGCCAGCAGTTTAGAGGATCAGCCCCAGCATTTT. As protein: CASSLEDQPQHF.

The genes are TRBV7-2 and TRBJ2-1; TRBD1 is a possible D gene (5 bases). The CDR3 covers 12 residues. Between the trimmed V and J ends, which lost 1 base and 7 bases, there was a span of 5 bases. The V gene's germline CDR1 is SGHTA and CDR2 FQGNSA. CDR3 residues: CASSLDRNEQFF. DNA for the CDR3: TGTGCCAGCAGCTTAGACAGGAATGAGCAGTTCTTC.

This chain uses TRBV18 with TRBJ1-1; TRBD1 is a possible D gene (6 bases). V was trimmed by 3 bases and J by 0 bases, leaving 14 bases between them. The CDR3 spans 16 residues. Germline-derived CDR1 and CDR2 are KGHSH and LQKENI. CDR3 nucleotides: TGTGCCAGCTCACCTCCGGACAGCCCCTTGAACACTGAAGCTTTCTTT. This sequence encodes CASSPPDSPLNTEAFF.

The V call is TRBV2, the J call TRBJ2-7; unclear D gene. Trimming took 4 bases from V and 0 from J, leaving 4 bases between them. The germline gives CDR1 SNHLY, CDR2 FYNNEI. This CDR3 comprises 12 residues. The CDR3 region is CASSGGSYEQYF. As DNA, the CDR3 is TGTGCCAGCAGTGGCGGCTCCTACGAGCAGTACTTC. Filled out from reference TRBV2 and TRBJ2-7, the complete variable domain reads EPEVTQTPSHQVTQMGQEVILRCVPISNHLYFYWYRQILGQKVEFLVSFYNNEISEKSEIFDDQFSVERPDGSNFTLKIRSTKLEDSAMYFCASSGGSYEQYFGPGTRLTVT.

This chain links TRBV7-3 with TRBJ2-2; D not resolved. The CDR3 length is 12 residues. Trimming removed 4 bases from V and 5 bases from J, with 5 bases in between. CDR1 and CDR2 (germline): SGHTA, FQGTGA. CDR3 nucleotide sequence: TGTGCCAGCAGCTCCCGTACCGGGGAGCTGTTTTTT. Protein sequence: CASSSRTGELFF.